Sequencing of this T cell receptor (beta chain) was carried out in a study of cytomegalovirus exposure and HLA in healthy donors. Study results and limitations: Trimming of TCR beta V- and J-genes showed a link, identified in a later analysis, to a missense DCLRE1C variant. Productive rates of about 87% or about 30% were seen for most TCR beta V segments in an earlier analysis. Presence/absence analyses supposed approximately even sequencing depth among donors.

The sample holds a few counts of this clone. Its cognate antigen is unknown. With 60 Vbeta and 13 Jbeta primers, the PCR was carried out. Sequencing was performed with immunoSEQ multiplex PCR; in TCRdb, only in-frame clones are kept and a portion is missing. The data show about 100,000 clones, about three quarters seen once. The sample taken for sequencing was PBMCs. The TCR sequence derives from a male donor in good health and CMV-seropositive.

Here the CDR3 DNA reads TGCAGCGTTGAGTCGGTGAAAAGTCATAGCACAGATACGCAGTATTTT. This encodes CSVESVKSHSTDTQYF. The J gene is TRBJ2-3, the V gene TRBV29-1, with D unresolved. The CDR3 has 16 residues. Germline CDR1 SQVTM, CDR2 ANQGSEA. V was pared by 3 bases and J by 0 bases, with 16 bases between.